A selection of T cell receptor beta chains follows, all from one sample in a study of Ad26.COV2.S vaccination and SARS-CoV-2 variants. Clones were read by immunoSEQ multiplex PCR, and TCRdb kept only the in-frame ones, dropping some. The sample shows 330,000 or so clones, roughly 90% of them seen only once. The sequenced sample was peripheral blood, obtained in a trial of Ad26.COV2.S vaccine versus placebo. The origin of the receptors is a person aged 18-60 years who received the Ad26.COV2.S COVID-19 vaccine or a placebo. CDR3s include the opening cysteine and the closing phenylalanine or tryptophan. A D gene is named only where the DNA matches it firmly. Size is stated for part of the rows, as once, few or many counts, or as a class when the clone is expanded.

d_call	v_call	clone_size	cdr3_length	j_call	cdr3_nt	cdr3_aa
TRBD1	TRBV5-8	NA	15	TRBJ1-4	TGTGCCAGCAGCTCAACGGGGACAGGACGGGAAAAACTGTTTTTT	CASSSTGTGREKLFF
NA	TRBV28	NA	11	TRBJ1-1	TGTGCCAGCCGGAGGAACACTGAAGCTTTCTTT	CASRRNTEAFF
NA	TRBV11-3	NA	14	TRBJ1-2	TGTGCCAGCAGCCGATTAACAGGGAGCTATGGCTACACCTTC	CASSRLTGSYGYTF
TRBD1	TRBV9	NA	14	TRBJ1-1	TGTGCCAGCACCCAAGGGGGCATGAACACTGAAGCTTTCTTT	CASTQGGMNTEAFF
NA	TRBV5-4	NA	13	TRBJ2-1	TGTGCCAGCCAGGGGAAAACCTACAATGAGCAGTTCTTC	CASQGKTYNEQFF
NA	TRBV7-8	few	14	TRBJ1-5	TGTGCCAGCAGCCCAAACAGCGTTCATCAGCCCCAGCATTTT	CASSPNSVHQPQHF
NA	TRBV6-6	NA	14	TRBJ2-5	TGTGCCAGCAGTTACCTATCTGGGAGCGAGACCCAGTACTTC	CASSYLSGSETQYF
NA	TRBV7-9	NA	15	TRBJ1-2	TGTGCCAGCAGGTTGACGACGGGCACTAACTATGGCTACACCTTC	CASRLTTGTNYGYTF
NA	TRBV11-3	NA	13	TRBJ1-1	TGTGCCAGCAGCTTTCCTTATAACACTGAAGCTTTCTTT	CASSFPYNTEAFF
NA	TRBV9	NA	17	TRBJ2-1	TGTGCCAGCAGCGGGCCCAGGGACAACACATACTACAATGAGCAGTTCTTC	CASSGPRDNTYYNEQFF
NA	TRBV18	once	12	TRBJ1-2	TGTGCCAGCTCAGCGTCAGACTATGGCTACACCTTC	CASSASDYGYTF
NA	TRBV5-4	NA	17	TRBJ2-6	TGTGCCAGCAGCTCCGCCACTTCGGGATCTGGGGCCAACGTCCTGACTTTC	CASSSATSGSGANVLTF
NA	TRBV10-1	few	19	TRBJ1-3	TGCGCCAGCAGTGAGACCCCCCCTGGGCTCGCTGGCTCTGGAAACACCATATATTTT	CASSETPPGLAGSGNTIYF
NA	TRBV11-3	NA	15	TRBJ2-1	TGTGCCAGCAGCTTACAGGCCACAATAATCAATGAGCAGTTCTTC	CASSLQATIINEQFF
NA	TRBV5-6	NA	13	TRBJ2-7	TGTGCCAGCAGTGAGGACGGACCCTACGAGCAGTACTTC	CASSEDGPYEQYF
NA	TRBV19	once	13	TRBJ2-1	TGTGCCAGTAGTACCGCCTATGCTGATGAGCAGTTCTTC	CASSTAYADEQFF
NA	TRBV10-2	NA	14	TRBJ2-1	TGCGCCAGCAGTGAGATAGGGGTCGGCAATGAGCAGTTCTTC	CASSEIGVGNEQFF
TRBD2	TRBV11-2	NA	15	TRBJ2-1	TGTGCCAGCAGCTTAATGCGGGGGGGCCTGGATGAGCAGTTCTTC	CASSLMRGGLDEQFF
TRBD1	TRBV6-5	NA	13	TRBJ1-1	TGTGCCAGCAGTTACTACAGGGGTTTGGGAGCTTTCTTT	CASSYYRGLGAFF
TRBD1	TRBV19	NA	15	TRBJ1-1	TGTGCCAGTAGTATAGGCAGGGGGATAGGAGGAGAAGCTTTCTTT	CASSIGRGIGGEAFF
TRBD1	TRBV7-2	NA	15	TRBJ2-7	TGTGCCAGCAGCTTAGGCGGGACAGGGGGCTACGAGCAGTACTTC	CASSLGGTGGYEQYF
TRBD1	TRBV7-9	NA	14	TRBJ1-2	TGTGCCAGCAGCCCCGGGACAGGGATTCTTGGCTACACCTTC	CASSPGTGILGYTF
TRBD1	TRBV18	NA	18	TRBJ1-2	TGTGCCAGCTCACCATCAAGGGACAGGGTCGTGGGTAACTATGGCTACACCTTC	CASSPSRDRVVGNYGYTF